A single T cell receptor beta chain is shown here with its context. Its antigen is currently unknown. The sample belongs to a study of T cells in localized non-small cell lung cancer. Trimming left V 0 bases short and J 6 bases short, with 10 bases between. The CDR3 is made up of 14 amino acids. Germline CDR1 and CDR2: SGHVS and FQNEAQ. Measured with immunoSEQ multiplex PCR; TCRdb has only the in-frame clones, and not every one. The sample contains 30,000 to 40,000 clones, about nine tenths of which appear only once. General study results and limits: A denser population of T cells in blood accompanied longer overall survival. Median detection of top 100 tumor clones in adjacent lung was 57 clones. Sequence data derive from only one tumor region, so heterogeneity remains possible. Measurement of T cell clonality placed uninvolved adjacent lung highest, above the level in tumor.

The receptor's source is a man aged 40 to 70 with stage I lung adenocarcinoma. The rearrangement joins TRBV7-8 to TRBJ2-3; perhaps TRBD1 as D (5 bases). Source: peripheral blood, taken before any cancer treatment. CDR3 DNA: TGTGCCAGCAGCTTAGCAGGGGCTACCGATACGCAGTATTTT. The encoded protein is CASSLAGATDTQYF.